These T cell receptor beta chains were read from a single sample in a study of shared clonotypes between healthy human individuals. Assay: immunoSEQ multiplex PCR; the TCRdb copy retains only in-frame clones and omits some. This sample carries around 2,000,000 clones, approximately 95% of them seen once, and the ten largest clones take roughly 1.2%. Sample: naive CD8+ T cells sorted from blood. These receptor sequences come from a man younger than 30 in good health. Each CDR3 is given with its conserved first and last residue. The D gene is left open where the match is weak. Not every row has a clone size; where given, it reads once, few, many or a size class.

>TRBV23-1|TRBD1|TRBJ1-5|.
TGCGCCCTTAGGACAGGGCATCAGCCCCAGCATTTT
CALRTGHQPQHF
>TRBV7-8|TRBD1|TRBJ2-7|.
TGTGCCAGCAGCCCGACAGGGGCCACACCCTACGAGCAGTACTTC
CASSPTGATPYEQYF
>TRBV19|.|TRBJ2-7|once
TGTGCCAGTAGTATTACTGGGTCCTACGAGCAGTACTTC
CASSITGSYEQYF
>TRBV4-2|TRBD1|TRBJ1-6|.
TGTGCCAGCAGCCAAGATTTGGGACAGGGAGGTTCACCCCTCCACTTT
CASSQDLGQGGSPLHF
>TRBV6-5|.|TRBJ1-6|.
TGTGCCAGCAGAAGTGGGAGCTCCTATAATTCACCCCTCCACTTT
CASRSGSSYNSPLHF
>TRBV4-1|.|TRBJ2-6|.
TGCGCCAGCAGCCAGGGGGGAACAGGGGTTTCTGGGGCCAACGTCCTGACTTTC
CASSQGGTGVSGANVLTF
>TRBV19|TRBD1|TRBJ1-2|.
TGTGCCGGAGACCGGGACAGGGGTCGTTTGGTTAGGTGGCGCTATGGCTACACCTTC
CAGDRDRGRLVRWRYGYTF
>TRBV27|TRBD1|TRBJ2-2|.
TGTGCCAGCAGTCTTGGACAGGGTGCCACCGGGGAGCTGTTTTTT
CASSLGQGATGELFF
>TRBV19|TRBD2|TRBJ2-7|.
TGTGCCAGTAGCCCGGGTCCGGGGGGCTACGAGCAGTACTTC
CASSPGPGGYEQYF
>TRBV11-2|TRBD1|TRBJ2-7|.
TGTGCCAGCAGCTTGGGGACAGGGGCGTCCTTCTCCTACGAGCAGTACTTC
CASSLGTGASFSYEQYF
>TRBV25-1|.|TRBJ1-2|.
TGTGCCAGCAGTGATTCACTTTATGGCTACACCTTC
CASSDSLYGYTF
>TRBV6-1|.|TRBJ2-3|.
TGTGCCAGCAGTGAAGAGATAGACAGGCGACACACAGATACGCAGTATTTT
CASSEEIDRRHTDTQYF
>TRBV7-9|.|TRBJ1-2|few
TGTGCCAGCTCGGACAGCTTCTATGGCTACACCTTC
CASSDSFYGYTF
>TRBV7-8|.|TRBJ1-1|.
TGTGCCAGCAGCCTCCTTGACGGGAACACTGAAGCTTTCTTT
CASSLLDGNTEAFF
>TRBV5-6|.|TRBJ2-7|.
TGTGCCAGCAGCTTGTGGCTTGACGAGCAGTACTTC
CASSLWLDEQYF
>TRBV29-1|.|TRBJ2-7|.
TGCAGCGTTGAAGTCCCCAAGGGATGGGAGTACTTC
CSVEVPKGWEYF
>TRBV28|TRBD1|TRBJ2-7|.
TGTGCCAGCAGCCCGACAGGGTCTTCCTACGAGCAGTACTTC
CASSPTGSSYEQYF
>TRBV5-1|.|TRBJ2-7|.
TGCGCCAGCAGCTTGGGAGCCGGGATGAGCGCCTACGAGCAGTACTTC
CASSLGAGMSAYEQYF
>TRBV19|TRBD1|TRBJ1-5|.
TGTGCCAGTAGTACCGGGACAGGGGTTAGCAATCAGCCCCAGCATTTT
CASSTGTGVSNQPQHF
>TRBV5-1|.|TRBJ2-1|.
TGCGCCAGCAGCTTGGGTTACCCGCCTACCTACTTTGAGCAGTTCTTC
CASSLGYPPTYFEQFF
>TRBV6-6|.|TRBJ1-2|few
TGTGCCAGCAGTTACTCCGCAACCACCTTC
CASSYSATTF
>TRBV14|TRBD1|TRBJ1-2|.
TGTGCCAGCAGCCAAGACGAAGGGGGCTACTATGGCTACACCTTC
CASSQDEGGYYGYTF
>TRBV14|.|TRBJ2-5|.
TGTGCCAGCAGCCCCCGGCCCGGGGAGGCCGTTGAAGAGACCCAGTACTTC
CASSPRPGEAVEETQYF
>TRBV28|.|TRBJ1-1|.
TGTGCCAGCAGTTTCGCGGGGACCGAGAACACTGAAGCTTTCTTT
CASSFAGTENTEAFF
>TRBV4-2|TRBD2|TRBJ2-1|.
TGTGCCAGCAGCAAACTAGCGGGGGGGCGTGTTGAGCAGTTCTTC
CASSKLAGGRVEQFF
>TRBV6-5|.|TRBJ2-1|few
TGTGCCTCCACTAGTTACAATGAGCAGTTCTTC
CASTSYNEQFF
>TRBV28|.|TRBJ2-7|.
TGTGCCAGCAGTTCGCCCGGGATCCACGAGCAGTACTTC
CASSSPGIHEQYF
>TRBV7-9|TRBD2|TRBJ2-5|.
TGTGCCAGCAGCCCGGGGGTGCTAGCGGGGCTCCAAGAGACCCAGTACTTC
CASSPGVLAGLQETQYF
>TRBV7-6|.|TRBJ2-2|.
TGTGCCAGCAGCTTAGTAAGTCTAAGGACGGCACTCAACACCGGGGAGCTGTTTTTT
CASSLVSLRTALNTGELFF
>TRBV13|.|TRBJ2-5|.
TGTGCCAGCAGCGCCCCGTCAGGGCAAGAGACCCAGTACTTC
CASSAPSGQETQYF
>TRBV10-2|.|TRBJ2-7|.
TGCGCCAGCAGTCCCGGATCCTCCTACGAGCAGTACTTC
CASSPGSSYEQYF
>TRBV19|TRBD1|TRBJ2-7|.
TGTGCCAGTAGTCCACAGGGGGCGAGGGAGCAGTACTTC
CASSPQGAREQYF
>TRBV5-4|.|TRBJ2-5|once
TGTGCCAGCAGCTACGGACAGCCCATAACCCAAGAGACCCAGTACTTC
CASSYGQPITQETQYF
>TRBV4-2|.|TRBJ1-4|.
TGTGCCAGCAGCCAAGAGGACAGAAGAACAACTAATGAAAAACTGTTTTTT
CASSQEDRRTTNEKLFF
>TRBV4-2|.|TRBJ2-4|.
TGTGCCAGCAGCCAAGGGGGCCCTTCTATTGGTCAGTACTTC
CASSQGGPSIGQYF
>TRBV4-1|.|TRBJ2-7|.
TGCGCCAGCAGCGATCAGGGAGGAGGTTCCTACGAGCAGTACTTC
CASSDQGGGSYEQYF
>TRBV9|.|TRBJ2-1|.
TGTGCCAGCAACTCCGGGACATACTACAATGAGCAGTTCTTC
CASNSGTYYNEQFF
>TRBV14|.|TRBJ1-6|.
TGTGCCAGCAGCCAGAGTTTCTATAATTCACCCCTCCACTTT
CASSQSFYNSPLHF
>TRBV6-1|TRBD1|TRBJ2-7|once
TGTGCCAGCAGCTCGGGACAGGGGGCGCCCTACGAGCAGTACTTC
CASSSGQGAPYEQYF
>TRBV27|.|TRBJ2-3|.
TGTGCCAGCAGTTTCGGGGCTGATGCTAGCACAGATACGCAGTATTTT
CASSFGADASTDTQYF
>TRBV9|.|TRBJ2-4|.
TGTGCCAGTGGCCCGTCCAATAAAAACATTCAGTACTTC
CASGPSNKNIQYF
>TRBV30|.|TRBJ2-2|.
TGTGCCTGGAGTGTACATTCCAGGGATGGGGAGCTGTTTTTT
CAWSVHSRDGELFF
>TRBV5-1|TRBD2|TRBJ2-3|.
TGCGCCAGCAGCTTGGAGGTAGCGGGGTCAGATACGCAGTATTTT
CASSLEVAGSDTQYF
>TRBV9|.|TRBJ1-1|.
TGTGCCAGCAGCGTGGAGGACACCTACTTGACTGAAGCTTTCTTT
CASSVEDTYLTEAFF
>TRBV7-9|TRBD2|TRBJ2-1|.
TGTGCCAGCAGCCCCAGCGGGGGGGCCACCTACAATGAGCAGTTCTTC
CASSPSGGATYNEQFF
>TRBV28|.|TRBJ1-6|.
TGTGCCAGCAGTTTCGGTTCACCCCTCCACTTT
CASSFGSPLHF
>TRBV28|TRBD1|TRBJ2-7|.
TGTGCCAGCAGCCGGACAGGGGGCTACTACGAGCAGTACTTC
CASSRTGGYYEQYF
>TRBV6-1|.|TRBJ2-7|.
TGTGCCAGCAGTGAAGGGGACAACCCCTCCTACGAGCAGTACTTC
CASSEGDNPSYEQYF
>TRBV7-6|TRBD1|TRBJ2-5|.
TGTGCCAGCAGCGGGTTGGGACAGGAGCTCGTGGAGACCCAGTACTTC
CASSGLGQELVETQYF
>TRBV27|.|TRBJ2-7|.
TGTGCCAGCAGTTTATATTTCGGTGGGACCTACGAGCAGTACTTC
CASSLYFGGTYEQYF
>TRBV13|.|TRBJ2-7|.
TGTGCCAGCAGTCCCAAGTCAAGGCCCGAGCAGTACTTC
CASSPKSRPEQYF
>TRBV27|.|TRBJ2-7|.
TGTGCCAGCAGTTTATCTCGGCGTGCGGCGGAGGTAAACTCCTACGAGCAGTACTTC
CASSLSRRAAEVNSYEQYF
>TRBV10-2|.|TRBJ2-7|.
TGCGCCAGCACGATCCGGGGCACAGGCGAGCAGTACTTC
CASTIRGTGEQYF